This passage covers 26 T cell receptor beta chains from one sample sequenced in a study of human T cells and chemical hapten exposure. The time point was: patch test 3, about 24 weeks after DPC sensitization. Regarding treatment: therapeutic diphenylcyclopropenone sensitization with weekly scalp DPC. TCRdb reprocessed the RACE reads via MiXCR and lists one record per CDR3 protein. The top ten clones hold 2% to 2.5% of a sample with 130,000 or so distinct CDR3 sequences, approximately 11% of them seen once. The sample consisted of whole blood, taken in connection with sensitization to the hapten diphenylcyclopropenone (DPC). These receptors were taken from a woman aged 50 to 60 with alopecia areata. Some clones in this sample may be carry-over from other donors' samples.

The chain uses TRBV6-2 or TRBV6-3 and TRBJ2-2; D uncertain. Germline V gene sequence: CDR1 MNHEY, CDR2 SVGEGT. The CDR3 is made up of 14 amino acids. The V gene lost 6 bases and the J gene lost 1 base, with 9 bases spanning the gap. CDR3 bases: TGTGCCAGCAGGAGAACCGAGAACACCGGGGAGCTGTTTTTT. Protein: CASRRTENTGELFF.

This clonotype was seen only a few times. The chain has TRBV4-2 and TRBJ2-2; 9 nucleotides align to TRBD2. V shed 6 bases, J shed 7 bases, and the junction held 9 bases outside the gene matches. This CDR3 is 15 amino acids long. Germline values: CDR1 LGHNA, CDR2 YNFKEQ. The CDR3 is CASSPVAGAGGELFF. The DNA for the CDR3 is TGTGCCAGCAGTCCCGTAGCGGGAGCAGGCGGGGAGCTGTTTTTT.

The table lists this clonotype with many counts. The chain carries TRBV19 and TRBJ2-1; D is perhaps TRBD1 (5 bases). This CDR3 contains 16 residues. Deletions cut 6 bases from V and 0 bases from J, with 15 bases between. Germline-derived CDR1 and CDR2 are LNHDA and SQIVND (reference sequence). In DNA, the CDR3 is TGTGCCAGTAGGGGCGATTTCAGGGTCTCCTACAATGAGCAGTTCTTC. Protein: CASRGDFRVSYNEQFF.

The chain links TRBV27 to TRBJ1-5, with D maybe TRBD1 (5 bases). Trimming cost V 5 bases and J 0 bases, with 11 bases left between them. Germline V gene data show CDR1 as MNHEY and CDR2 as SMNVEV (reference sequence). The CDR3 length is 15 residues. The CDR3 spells CASSPRGYSNQPQHF. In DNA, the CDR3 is TGTGCCAGCAGTCCTAGGGGTTATAGCAATCAGCCCCAGCATTTT.

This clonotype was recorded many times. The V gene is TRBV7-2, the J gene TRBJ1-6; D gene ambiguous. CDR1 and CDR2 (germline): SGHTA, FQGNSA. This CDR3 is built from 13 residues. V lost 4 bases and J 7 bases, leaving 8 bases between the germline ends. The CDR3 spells CASSSQQNSPLHF. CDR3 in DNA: TGTGCCAGCAGCTCTCAACAGAATTCACCCCTCCACTTT.

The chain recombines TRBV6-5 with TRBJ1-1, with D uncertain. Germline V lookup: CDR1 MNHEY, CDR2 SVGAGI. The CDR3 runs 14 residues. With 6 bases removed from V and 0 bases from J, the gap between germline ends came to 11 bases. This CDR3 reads CASSPSHMNTEAFF. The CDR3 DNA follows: TGTGCCAGCAGCCCTTCCCACATGAACACTGAAGCTTTCTTT.

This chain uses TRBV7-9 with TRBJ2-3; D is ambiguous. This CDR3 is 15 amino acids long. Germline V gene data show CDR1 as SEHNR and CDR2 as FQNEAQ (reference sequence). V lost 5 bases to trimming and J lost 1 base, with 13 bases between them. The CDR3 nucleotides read TGTGCCAGCAGCCGCGGCTTTACCGGCACAGATACGCAGTATTTT. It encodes CASSRGFTGTDTQYF.

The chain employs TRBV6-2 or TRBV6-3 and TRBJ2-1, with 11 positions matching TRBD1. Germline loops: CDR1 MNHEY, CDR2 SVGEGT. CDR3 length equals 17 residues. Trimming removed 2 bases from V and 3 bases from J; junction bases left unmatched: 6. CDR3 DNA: TGTGCCAGCAGTTACAGACGGACAGGGGGCCTCTACAATGAGCAGTTCTTC. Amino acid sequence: CASSYRRTGGLYNEQFF.

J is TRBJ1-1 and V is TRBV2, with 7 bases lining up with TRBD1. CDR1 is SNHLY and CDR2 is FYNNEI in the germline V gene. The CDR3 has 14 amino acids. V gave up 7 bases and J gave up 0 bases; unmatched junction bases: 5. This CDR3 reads CASMGGTVNTEAFF. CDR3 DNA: TGTGCCAGCATGGGAGGGACAGTGAACACTGAAGCTTTCTTT.

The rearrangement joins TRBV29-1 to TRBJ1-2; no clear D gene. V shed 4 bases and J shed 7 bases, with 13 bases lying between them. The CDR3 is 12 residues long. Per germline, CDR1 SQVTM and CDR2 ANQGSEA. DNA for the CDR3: TGCAGCGTTGTGAGGTCGACGGGTGGCTACACCTTC. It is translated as CSVVRSTGGYTF.

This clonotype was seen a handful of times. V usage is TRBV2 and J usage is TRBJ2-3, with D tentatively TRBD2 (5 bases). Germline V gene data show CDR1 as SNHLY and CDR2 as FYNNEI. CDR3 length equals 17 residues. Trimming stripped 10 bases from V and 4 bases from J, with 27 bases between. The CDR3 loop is CAILILASPSGADTQYF. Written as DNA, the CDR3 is TGTGCCATCCTAATACTCGCTAGCCCCTCGGGCGCAGATACGCAGTATTTT.

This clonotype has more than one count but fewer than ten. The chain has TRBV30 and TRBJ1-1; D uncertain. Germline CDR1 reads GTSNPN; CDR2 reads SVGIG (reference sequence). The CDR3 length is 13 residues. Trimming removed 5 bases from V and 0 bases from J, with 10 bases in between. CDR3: CAWALAMNTEAFF. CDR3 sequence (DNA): TGTGCCTGGGCCCTGGCGATGAACACTGAAGCTTTCTTT.

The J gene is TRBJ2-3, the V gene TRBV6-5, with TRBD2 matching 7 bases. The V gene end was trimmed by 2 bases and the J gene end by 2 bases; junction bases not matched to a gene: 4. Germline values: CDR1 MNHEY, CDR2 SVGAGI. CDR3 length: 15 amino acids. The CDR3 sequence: CASSYAAGATDTQYF. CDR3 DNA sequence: TGTGCCAGCAGTTACGCGGCGGGAGCCACAGATACGCAGTATTTT.

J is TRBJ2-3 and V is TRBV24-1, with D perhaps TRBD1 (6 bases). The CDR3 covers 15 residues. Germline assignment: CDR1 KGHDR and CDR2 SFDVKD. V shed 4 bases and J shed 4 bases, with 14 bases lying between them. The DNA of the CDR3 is TGTGCCACCAGTGACGGACAGTTCATCGCAGATACGCAGTATTTT. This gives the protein CATSDGQFIADTQYF.

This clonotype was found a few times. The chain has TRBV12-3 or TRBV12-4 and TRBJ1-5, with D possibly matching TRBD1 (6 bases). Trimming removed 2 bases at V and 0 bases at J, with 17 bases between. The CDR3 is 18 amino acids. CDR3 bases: TGTGCCAGCAGTTTATTTGGCAGGGGTTTTGATAGCAATCAGCCCCAGCATTTT. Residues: CASSLFGRGFDSNQPQHF.

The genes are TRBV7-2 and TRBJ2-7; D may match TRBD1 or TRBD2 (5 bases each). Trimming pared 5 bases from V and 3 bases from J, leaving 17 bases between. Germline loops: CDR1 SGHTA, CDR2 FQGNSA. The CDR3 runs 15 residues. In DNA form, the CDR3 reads TGTGCCAGCAGCCCGGGACGGACCAACCTCTACGAGCAGTACTTC. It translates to CASSPGRTNLYEQYF.

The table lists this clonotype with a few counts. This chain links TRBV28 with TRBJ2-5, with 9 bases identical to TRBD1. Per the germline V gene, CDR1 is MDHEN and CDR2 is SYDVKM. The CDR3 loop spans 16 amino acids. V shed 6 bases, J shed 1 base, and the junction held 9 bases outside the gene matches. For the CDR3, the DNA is TGTGCCAGCAGAACTAGGGACAGGGATCCCCAAGAGACCCAGTACTTC. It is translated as CASRTRDRDPQETQYF.

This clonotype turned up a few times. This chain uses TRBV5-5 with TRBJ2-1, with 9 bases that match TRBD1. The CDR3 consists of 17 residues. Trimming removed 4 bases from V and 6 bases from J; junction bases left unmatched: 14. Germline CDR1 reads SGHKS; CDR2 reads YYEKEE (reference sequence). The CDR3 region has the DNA TGTGCCAGCAGCCCCTCCGGGACAGGGTCGATAGGCAATGAGCAGTTCTTC. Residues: CASSPSGTGSIGNEQFF.

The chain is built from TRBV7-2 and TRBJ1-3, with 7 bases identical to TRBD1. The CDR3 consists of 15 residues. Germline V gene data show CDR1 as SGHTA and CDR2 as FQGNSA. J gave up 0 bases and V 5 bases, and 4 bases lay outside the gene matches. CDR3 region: CASSNTGVSGNTIYF. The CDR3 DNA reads TGTGCCAGCAGCAACACAGGGGTCTCTGGAAACACCATATATTTT.

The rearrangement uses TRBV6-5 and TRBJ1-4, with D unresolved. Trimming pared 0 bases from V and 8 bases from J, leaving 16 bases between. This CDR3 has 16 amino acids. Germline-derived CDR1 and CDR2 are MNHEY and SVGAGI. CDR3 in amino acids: CASSYSLESFQEKLFF. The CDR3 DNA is TGTGCCAGCAGTTACTCCCTCGAGTCTTTCCAGGAAAAACTGTTTTTT.

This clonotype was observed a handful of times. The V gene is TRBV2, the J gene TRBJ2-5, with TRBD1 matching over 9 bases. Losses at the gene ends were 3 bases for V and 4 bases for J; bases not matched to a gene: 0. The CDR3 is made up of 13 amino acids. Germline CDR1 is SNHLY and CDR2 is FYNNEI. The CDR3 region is CASSEDRGETQYF. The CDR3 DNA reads TGTGCCAGCAGTGAGGACAGGGGAGAGACCCAGTACTTC.

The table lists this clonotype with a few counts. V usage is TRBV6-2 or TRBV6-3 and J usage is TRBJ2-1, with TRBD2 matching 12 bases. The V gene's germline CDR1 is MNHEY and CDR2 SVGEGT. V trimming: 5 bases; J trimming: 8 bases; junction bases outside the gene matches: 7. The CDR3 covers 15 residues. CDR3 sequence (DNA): TGTGCCAGCAGTCGACTAGCGGGAGAGAGGGATGAGCAGTTCTTC. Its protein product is CASSRLAGERDEQFF.

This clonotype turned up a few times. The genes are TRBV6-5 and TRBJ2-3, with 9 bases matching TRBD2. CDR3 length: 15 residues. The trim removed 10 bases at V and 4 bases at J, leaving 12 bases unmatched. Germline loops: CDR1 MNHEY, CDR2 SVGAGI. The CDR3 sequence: CATRHAGGQADTQYF. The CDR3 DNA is TGTGCCACACGTCATGCGGGAGGGCAAGCAGATACGCAGTATTTT.

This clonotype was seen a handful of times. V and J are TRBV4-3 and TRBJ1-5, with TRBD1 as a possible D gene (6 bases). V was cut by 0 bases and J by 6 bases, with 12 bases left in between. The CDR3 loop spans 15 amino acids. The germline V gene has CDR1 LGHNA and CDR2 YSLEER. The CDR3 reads CASSQEGGHGQPQHF. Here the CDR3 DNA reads TGCGCCAGCAGCCAAGAAGGGGGGCATGGTCAGCCCCAGCATTTT.

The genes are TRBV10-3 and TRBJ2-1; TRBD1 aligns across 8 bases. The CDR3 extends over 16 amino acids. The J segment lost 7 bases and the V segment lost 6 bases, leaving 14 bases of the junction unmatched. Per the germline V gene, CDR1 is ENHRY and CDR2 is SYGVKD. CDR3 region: CAISQGAGGLGNEQFF. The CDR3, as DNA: TGTGCCATCAGCCAAGGGGCAGGGGGCTTGGGAAATGAGCAGTTCTTC.

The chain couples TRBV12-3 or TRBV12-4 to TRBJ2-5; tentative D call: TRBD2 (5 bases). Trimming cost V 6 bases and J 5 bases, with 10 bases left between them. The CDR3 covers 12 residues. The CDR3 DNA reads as TGTGCCAGCAGCCTTAGCGCGGAGACCCAGTACTTC. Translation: CASSLSAETQYF.